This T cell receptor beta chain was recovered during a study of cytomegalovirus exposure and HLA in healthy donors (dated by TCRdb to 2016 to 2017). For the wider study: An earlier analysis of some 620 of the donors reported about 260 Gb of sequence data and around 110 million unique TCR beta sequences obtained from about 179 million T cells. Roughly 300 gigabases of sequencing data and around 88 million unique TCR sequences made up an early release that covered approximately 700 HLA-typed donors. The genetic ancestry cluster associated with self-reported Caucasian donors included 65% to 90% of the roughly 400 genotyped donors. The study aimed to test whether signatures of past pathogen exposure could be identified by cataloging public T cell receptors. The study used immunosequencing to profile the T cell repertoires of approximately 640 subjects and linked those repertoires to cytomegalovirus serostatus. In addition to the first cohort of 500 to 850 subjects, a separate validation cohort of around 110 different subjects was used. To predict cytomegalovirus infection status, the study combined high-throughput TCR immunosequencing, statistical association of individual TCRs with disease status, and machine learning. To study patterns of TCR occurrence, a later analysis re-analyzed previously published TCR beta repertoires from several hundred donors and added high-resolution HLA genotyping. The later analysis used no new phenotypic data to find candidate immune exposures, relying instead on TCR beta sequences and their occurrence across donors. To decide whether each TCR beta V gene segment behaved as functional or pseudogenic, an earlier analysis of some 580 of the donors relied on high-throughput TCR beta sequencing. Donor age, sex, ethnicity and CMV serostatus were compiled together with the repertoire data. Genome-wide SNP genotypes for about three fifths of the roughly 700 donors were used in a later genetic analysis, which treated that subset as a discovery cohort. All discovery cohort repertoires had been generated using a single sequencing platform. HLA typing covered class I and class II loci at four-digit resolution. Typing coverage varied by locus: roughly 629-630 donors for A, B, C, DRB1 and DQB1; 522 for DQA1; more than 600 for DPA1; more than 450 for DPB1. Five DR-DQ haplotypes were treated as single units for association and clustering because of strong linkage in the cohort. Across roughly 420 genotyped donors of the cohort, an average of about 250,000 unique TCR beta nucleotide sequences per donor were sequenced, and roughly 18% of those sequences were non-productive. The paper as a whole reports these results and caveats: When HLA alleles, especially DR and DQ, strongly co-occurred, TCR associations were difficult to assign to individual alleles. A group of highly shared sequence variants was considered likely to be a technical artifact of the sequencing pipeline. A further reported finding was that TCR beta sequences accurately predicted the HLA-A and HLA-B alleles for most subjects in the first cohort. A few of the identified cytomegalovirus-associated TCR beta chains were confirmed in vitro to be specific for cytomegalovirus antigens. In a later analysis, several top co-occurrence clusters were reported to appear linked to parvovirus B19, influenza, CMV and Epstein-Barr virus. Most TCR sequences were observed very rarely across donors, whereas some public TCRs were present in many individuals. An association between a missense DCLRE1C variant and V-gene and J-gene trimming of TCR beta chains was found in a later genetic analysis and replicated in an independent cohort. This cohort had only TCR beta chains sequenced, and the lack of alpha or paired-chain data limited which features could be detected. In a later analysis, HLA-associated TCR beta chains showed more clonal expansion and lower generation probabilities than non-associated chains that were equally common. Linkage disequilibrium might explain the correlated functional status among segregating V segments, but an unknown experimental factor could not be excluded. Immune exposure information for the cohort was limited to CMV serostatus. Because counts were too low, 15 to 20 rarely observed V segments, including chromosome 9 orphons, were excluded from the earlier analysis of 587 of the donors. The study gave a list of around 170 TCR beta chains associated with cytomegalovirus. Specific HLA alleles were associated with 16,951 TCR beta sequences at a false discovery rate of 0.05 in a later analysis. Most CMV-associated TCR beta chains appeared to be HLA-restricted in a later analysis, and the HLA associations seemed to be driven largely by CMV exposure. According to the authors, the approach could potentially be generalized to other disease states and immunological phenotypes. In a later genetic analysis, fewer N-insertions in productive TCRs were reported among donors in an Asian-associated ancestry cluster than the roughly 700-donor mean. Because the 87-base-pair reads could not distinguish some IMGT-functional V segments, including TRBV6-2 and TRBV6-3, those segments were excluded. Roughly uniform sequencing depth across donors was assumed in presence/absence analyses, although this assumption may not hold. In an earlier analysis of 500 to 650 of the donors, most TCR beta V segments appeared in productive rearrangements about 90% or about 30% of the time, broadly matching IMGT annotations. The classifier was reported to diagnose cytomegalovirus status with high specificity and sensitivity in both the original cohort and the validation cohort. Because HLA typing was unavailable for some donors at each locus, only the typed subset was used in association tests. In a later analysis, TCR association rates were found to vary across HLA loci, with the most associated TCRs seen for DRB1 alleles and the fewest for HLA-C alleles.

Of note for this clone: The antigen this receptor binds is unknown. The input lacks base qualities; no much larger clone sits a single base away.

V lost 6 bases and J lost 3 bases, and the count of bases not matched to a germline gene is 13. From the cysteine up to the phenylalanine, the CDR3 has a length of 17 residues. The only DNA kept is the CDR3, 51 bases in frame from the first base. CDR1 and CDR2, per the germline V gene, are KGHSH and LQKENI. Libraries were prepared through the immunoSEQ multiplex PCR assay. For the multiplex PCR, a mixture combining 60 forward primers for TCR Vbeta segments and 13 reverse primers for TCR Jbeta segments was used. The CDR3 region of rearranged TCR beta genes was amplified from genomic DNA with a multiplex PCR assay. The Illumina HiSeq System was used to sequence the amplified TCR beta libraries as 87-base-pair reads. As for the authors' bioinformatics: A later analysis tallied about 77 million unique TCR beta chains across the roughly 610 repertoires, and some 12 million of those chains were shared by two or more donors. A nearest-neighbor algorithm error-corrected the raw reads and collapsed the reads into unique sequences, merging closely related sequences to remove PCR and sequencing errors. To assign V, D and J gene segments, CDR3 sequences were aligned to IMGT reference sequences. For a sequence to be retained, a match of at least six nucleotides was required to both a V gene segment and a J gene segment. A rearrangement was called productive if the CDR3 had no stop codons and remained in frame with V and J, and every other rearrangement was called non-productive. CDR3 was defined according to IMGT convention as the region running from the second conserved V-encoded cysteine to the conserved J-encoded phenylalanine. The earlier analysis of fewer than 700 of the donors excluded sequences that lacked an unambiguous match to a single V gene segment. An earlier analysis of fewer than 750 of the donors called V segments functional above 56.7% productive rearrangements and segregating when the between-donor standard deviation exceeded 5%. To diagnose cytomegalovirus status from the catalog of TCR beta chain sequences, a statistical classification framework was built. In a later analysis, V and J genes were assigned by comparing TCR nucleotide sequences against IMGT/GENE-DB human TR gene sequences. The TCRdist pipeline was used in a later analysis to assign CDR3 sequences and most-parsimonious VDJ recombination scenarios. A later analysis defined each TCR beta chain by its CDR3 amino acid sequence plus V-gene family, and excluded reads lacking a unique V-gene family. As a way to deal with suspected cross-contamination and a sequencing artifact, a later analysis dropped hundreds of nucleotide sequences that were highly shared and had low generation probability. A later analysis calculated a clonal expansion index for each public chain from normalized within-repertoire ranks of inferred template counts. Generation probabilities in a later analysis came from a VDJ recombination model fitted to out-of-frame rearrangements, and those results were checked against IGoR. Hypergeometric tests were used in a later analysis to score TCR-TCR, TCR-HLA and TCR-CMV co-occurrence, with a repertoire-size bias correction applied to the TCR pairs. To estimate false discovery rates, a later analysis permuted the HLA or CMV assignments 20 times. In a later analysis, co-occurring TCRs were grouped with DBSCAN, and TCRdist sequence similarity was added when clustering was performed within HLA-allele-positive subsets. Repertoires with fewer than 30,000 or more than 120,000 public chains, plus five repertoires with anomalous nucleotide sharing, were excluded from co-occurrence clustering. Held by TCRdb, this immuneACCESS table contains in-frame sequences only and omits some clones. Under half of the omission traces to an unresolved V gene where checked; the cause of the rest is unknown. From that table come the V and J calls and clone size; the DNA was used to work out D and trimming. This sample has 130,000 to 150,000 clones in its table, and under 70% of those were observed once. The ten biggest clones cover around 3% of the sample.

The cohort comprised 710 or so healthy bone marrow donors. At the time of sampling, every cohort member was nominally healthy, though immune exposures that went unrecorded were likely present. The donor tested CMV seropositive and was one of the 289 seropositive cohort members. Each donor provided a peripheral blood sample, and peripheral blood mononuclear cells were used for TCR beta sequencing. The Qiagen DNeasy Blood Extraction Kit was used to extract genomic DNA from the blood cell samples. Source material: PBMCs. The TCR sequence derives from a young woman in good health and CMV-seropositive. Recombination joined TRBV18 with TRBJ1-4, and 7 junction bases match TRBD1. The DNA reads TGTGCCAGCTCGACAAATCACCGACAGGGTTCTAATGAAAAACTGTTTTTT. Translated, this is CASSTNHRQGSNEKLFF. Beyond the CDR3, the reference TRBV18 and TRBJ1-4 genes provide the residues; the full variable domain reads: NAGVMQNPRHLVRRRGQEARLRCSPMKGHSHVYWYRQLPEEGLKFMVYLQKENIIDESGMPKERFSAEFPKEGPSILRIQQVVRGDSAAYFCASSTNHRQGSNEKLFFGSGTQLSVL.